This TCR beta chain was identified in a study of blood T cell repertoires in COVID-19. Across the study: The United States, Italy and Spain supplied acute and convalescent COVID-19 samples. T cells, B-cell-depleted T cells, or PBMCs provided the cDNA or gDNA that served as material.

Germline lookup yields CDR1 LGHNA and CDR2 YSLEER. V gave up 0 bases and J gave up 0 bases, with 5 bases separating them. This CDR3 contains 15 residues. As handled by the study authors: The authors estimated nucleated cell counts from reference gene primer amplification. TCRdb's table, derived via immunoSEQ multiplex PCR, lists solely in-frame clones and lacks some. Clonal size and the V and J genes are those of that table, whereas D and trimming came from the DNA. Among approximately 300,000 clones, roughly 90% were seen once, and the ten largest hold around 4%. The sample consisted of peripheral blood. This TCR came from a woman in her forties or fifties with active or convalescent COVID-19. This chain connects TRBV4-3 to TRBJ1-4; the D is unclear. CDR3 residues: CASSQEGATNEKLFF. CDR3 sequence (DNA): TGCGCCAGCAGCCAAGAGGGCGCAACTAATGAAAAACTGTTTTTT.